The 25 T cell receptor beta chains listed next were all sequenced from one sample in a study of technical replicates of blood from a handful of donors. Libraries were prepared by immunoSEQ multiplex PCR; TCRdb keeps only in-frame clonotypes and omits some of them. Among about 87,000 clones listed, just under 95% were seen once. Source material: T cells isolated from PBMCs. The receptors shown here come from a human donor in good health.

The chain carries TRBV5-4 and TRBJ2-3; D is unclear. V gave up 2 bases and J gave up 4 bases, with 8 bases separating them. Germline-derived CDR1 and CDR2 are SGHNT and YYREEE (reference sequence). The length of the CDR3 is 13 residues. The CDR3 sequence: CASSFISSDTQYF. CDR3 bases: TGTGCCAGCAGCTTTATTTCCTCAGATACGCAGTATTTT.

V gene TRBV6-5 combines with J gene TRBJ2-1; possibly TRBD2 for D (6 bases). V lost 2 bases and J 0 bases, leaving 11 bases between the germline ends. The CDR3 runs 16 residues. Germline V gene lookup returns CDR1 MNHEY and CDR2 SVGAGI. The CDR3 sequence: CASSYLASVSYNEQFF. The CDR3 DNA sequence: TGTGCCAGCAGTTACCTTGCTAGCGTCTCCTACAATGAGCAGTTCTTC.

This chain joins TRBV10-3 and TRBJ2-3, with 15 positions matching TRBD2. V shed 4 bases, J shed 2 bases, and the junction held 4 bases outside the gene matches. Germline-derived CDR1 and CDR2 are ENHRY and SYGVKD. The CDR3 runs 17 residues. CDR3 in DNA: TGTGCCATCAGTGGAGGACTAGCGGGAGGGACCACAGATACGCAGTATTTT. Protein: CAISGGLAGGTTDTQYF.

V is TRBV2 and J is TRBJ2-2; 8 bases line up with TRBD2. CDR1 and CDR2 from the germline V gene are SNHLY and FYNNEI. V lost 7 bases and J lost 2; bases outside the gene matches: 9. CDR3 length: 16 amino acids. As DNA, the CDR3 is TGTGCCAGCATCTTTAAGACTAGCGTAAACACCGGGGAGCTGTTTTTT. This codes for CASIFKTSVNTGELFF.

The chain links TRBV19 to TRBJ2-7; 7 nucleotides line up with TRBD1. CDR3 length equals 15 residues. Looked up from germline, CDR1 is LNHDA and CDR2 is SQIVND (reference sequence). The ends lost 3 bases at V and 4 bases at J; junction bases unmatched: 9. For the CDR3, the DNA is TGTGCCAGTAGTATGGGGGACAGCGATAATTACGAGCAGTACTTC. Amino acid sequence: CASSMGDSDNYEQYF.

V usage is TRBV7-2 and J usage is TRBJ1-1, with unresolved D. This CDR3 contains 13 residues. The ends were cut back, 1 base at V and 11 bases at J, with 14 bases in the middle. CDR1 is SGHTA, CDR2 FQGNSA, per germline. CDR3 loop: CASSLEVGLPAFF. As DNA, the CDR3 is TGTGCCAGCAGCTTAGAGGTCGGACTTCCGGCTTTCTTT.

The chain uses TRBV6-4 and TRBJ2-3; 8 bases fit TRBD1. This CDR3 contains 14 residues. Trimming cost V 4 bases and J 1 base; bases outside gene matches: 1. Per the germline V gene, CDR1 is MRHNA and CDR2 is SNTAGT. The DNA of the CDR3 is TGTGCCAGCAGTGGGGGACAGGGCACAGATACGCAGTATTTT. It encodes CASSGGQGTDTQYF.

The chain links TRBV18 to TRBJ2-2; the match to TRBD1 covers 7 bases. Trimming at V came to 4 bases and at J to 0 bases, leaving 8 bases not matched to a gene. CDR3 length equals 17 residues. CDR1 is KGHSH and CDR2 is LQKENI in the germline V gene. The CDR3 sequence is CASSRGPTGANTGELFF. The CDR3, as DNA: TGTGCCAGCTCACGGGGGCCCACAGGGGCGAACACCGGGGAGCTGTTTTTT.

This sequence joins TRBV27 and TRBJ2-1; a weak D match, TRBD1 (5 bases). The V end was cut by 2 bases, the J end by 0 bases, with 8 bases between. The CDR3 has 15 amino acids. Germline CDR1 is MNHEY and CDR2 is SMNVEV (reference sequence). The CDR3 nucleotides read TGTGCCAGCAGTTTAGGGGCAGCCTCCTACAATGAGCAGTTCTTC. It is translated as CASSLGAASYNEQFF.

The chain is built from TRBV29-1 and TRBJ2-1, with TRBD2 identical over 7 bases. V shed 5 bases, J shed 3 bases, and the junction held 1 base outside the gene matches. Germline CDR1 SQVTM, CDR2 ANQGSEA. The CDR3 runs to 12 residues. The CDR3 nucleotides read TGCAGCGTTCCTAGCGGCTACAATGAGCAGTTCTTC. As protein: CSVPSGYNEQFF.

V usage is TRBV18 and J usage is TRBJ2-7, with 9 positions matching TRBD2. J lost 4 bases, V lost 5 bases, and 6 bases had no gene match. This CDR3 comprises 14 residues. CDR1 KGHSH and CDR2 LQKENI come from the germline V gene. CDR3 protein: CASSNGLALYEQYF. The CDR3 region has the DNA TGTGCCAGCTCAAACGGACTAGCGCTTTACGAGCAGTACTTC.

The chain has TRBV5-8 and TRBJ2-4; D ambiguous. Germline CDR1 and CDR2: SGHTS and YDEGEE. Trimming pared 5 bases from V and 0 bases from J, leaving 6 bases between. The CDR3 sequence is 13 residues long. CDR3 sequence: CASRRIAKNIQYF. The DNA for the CDR3 is TGTGCCAGCAGGAGAATAGCCAAAAACATTCAGTACTTC.

This rearrangement joins TRBV11-3 to TRBJ1-5; D may be TRBD1 (6 bases). The V end lost 4 bases, the J end lost 5 bases, and 9 bases lay between the germline ends. Germline lookup yields CDR1 SGHNT and CDR2 YENEEA. This CDR3 region has 13 residues. The CDR3 sequence is CASSSGAYQPQHF. In DNA form, the CDR3 reads TGTGCCAGCAGCTCAGGGGCTTATCAGCCCCAGCATTTT.

This chain uses TRBV9 with TRBJ2-7, with a possible D match to TRBD2 (5 bases). V lost 5 bases and J 2 bases, leaving 11 bases between the germline ends. The CDR3 totals 13 residues. Looked up from germline, CDR1 is SGDLS and CDR2 is YYNGEE. The CDR3 region is CASSADGTYEQYF. The CDR3 DNA reads as TGTGCCAGCAGTGCTGACGGGACCTACGAGCAGTACTTC.

The V call is TRBV2, the J call TRBJ2-2; 7 bases align to TRBD1. Germline CDR1 SNHLY, CDR2 FYNNEI. This CDR3 comprises 16 residues. The V and J ends lost 8 bases and 5 bases, in that order; junction bases with no gene match: 14. The CDR3 protein is CASRKTGTVETGELFF. The CDR3 DNA reads TGTGCCAGCCGAAAGACCGGGACAGTGGAAACCGGGGAGCTGTTTTTT.

The genes are TRBV5-1 and TRBJ2-3; 13 positions agree with TRBD2. The ends lost 4 bases at V and 1 base at J; junction bases unmatched: 6. CDR3 size: 17 residues. Germline V CDR1 and CDR2: SGHRS, YFSETQ. The CDR3 DNA reads as TGCGCCAGCAGCCCGCAACTAGCGGGAGGGGGCACAGATACGCAGTATTTT. Protein sequence: CASSPQLAGGGTDTQYF.

V gene TRBV11-3 combines with J gene TRBJ2-3, with 14 positions matching TRBD2. The V gene end was trimmed by 3 bases and the J gene end by 6 bases; junction bases not matched to a gene: 5. Germline loops: CDR1 SGHNT, CDR2 YENEEA. The CDR3 extends over 16 amino acids. Written as DNA, the CDR3 is TGTGCCAGCAGCTTGGGACTAGCGGGAGCCACCGATACGCAGTATTTT. It yields the protein CASSLGLAGATDTQYF.

The chain joins TRBV18 to TRBJ2-3; possible D gene TRBD1, 5 bases. The CDR3 contains 15 residues. The germline gives CDR1 KGHSH, CDR2 LQKENI. The germline V and J ends were trimmed by 3 bases and 0 bases, with 10 bases remaining between them. In DNA form, the CDR3 reads TGTGCCAGCTCACCTACCAGGGCCAGCACAGATACGCAGTATTTT. Amino acid sequence: CASSPTRASTDTQYF.

The CDR3 sequence: CASKTTGTDTQYF. DNA for the CDR3: TGTGCCAGCAAGACAACTGGCACAGATACGCAGTATTTT. V usage is TRBV27 and J usage is TRBJ2-3; D gene ambiguous. The germline V and J ends were trimmed by 7 bases and 1 base, with 9 bases remaining between them. The CDR3 is 13 residues long. The V gene's germline CDR1 is MNHEY and CDR2 SMNVEV (reference sequence).

This chain connects TRBV4-3 to TRBJ2-7; 7 nucleotides line up with TRBD1. Germline CDR1 and CDR2: LGHNA and YSLEER. J was trimmed by 3 bases and V by 5 bases; bases with no gene match: 10. This CDR3 has 15 residues. This chain's CDR3 is CASSTYRDSVYEQYF. The CDR3 bases are TGCGCCAGCAGCACTTACCGGGACAGCGTCTACGAGCAGTACTTC.

The chain uses TRBV5-1 and TRBJ1-4; 7 nucleotides match TRBD1. After removal of 0 bases from V and 6 bases from J, the junction contained 5 bases not matched to a gene. This CDR3 comprises 15 residues. Germline V gene sequence: CDR1 SGHRS, CDR2 YFSETQ. The CDR3 coding sequence is TGCGCCAGCAGCTTGGGGACAGGTAGCGATGAAAAACTGTTTTTT. This translates into CASSLGTGSDEKLFF. Filled out from reference TRBV5-1 and TRBJ1-4, the complete variable domain reads KAGVTQTPRYLIKTRGQQVTLSCSPISGHRSVSWYQQTPGQGLQFLFEYFSETQRNKGNFPGRFSGRQFSNSRSEMNVSTLELGDSALYLCASSLGTGSDEKLFFGSGTQLSVL.

This rearrangement joins TRBV9 to TRBJ2-1, with a possible D match to TRBD2 (6 bases). In germline, CDR1 is SGDLS, CDR2 YYNGEE. The CDR3 runs 14 residues. With 2 bases removed from V and 4 bases from J, the gap between germline ends came to 10 bases. The CDR3 loop is CASSVSGDYNEQFF. CDR3 bases: TGTGCCAGCAGCGTTAGCGGAGATTACAATGAGCAGTTCTTC.

V and J are TRBV7-9 and TRBJ1-2; 7 positions match TRBD1. CDR1 and CDR2 from the germline V gene are SEHNR and FQNEAQ (reference sequence). The CDR3 has 12 residues. Germline trimming cut 9 bases from V and 7 bases from J; bases unmatched to any gene: 8. CDR3 bases: TGTGCCAGTCCGACAGGGAGTTCTGGCTACACCTTC. This translates into CASPTGSSGYTF.

The chain has TRBV25-1 and TRBJ2-3; D not certain. Per germline, CDR1 MGHDK and CDR2 SYGVNS. V lost 0 bases, J lost 4 bases, and 11 bases lay in between. CDR3 length equals 15 residues. Here the CDR3 reads CASSEYLGTADTQYF. The CDR3 DNA reads TGTGCCAGCAGTGAATATCTAGGCACGGCAGATACGCAGTATTTT.

This clone was counted only a few times. The gene calls are TRBV19 and TRBJ2-5, with D perhaps matching TRBD2 (5 bases). Germline CDR1 is LNHDA and CDR2 is SQIVND (reference sequence). The CDR3 sequence is 17 residues long. Trimming stripped 1 base from V and 0 bases from J, with 15 bases between. Here the CDR3 reads CASSIGAGPKNQETQYF. In DNA form, the CDR3 reads TGTGCCAGTAGTATAGGGGCGGGCCCTAAAAACCAAGAGACCCAGTACTTC.